This entry lists 20 T cell receptor beta chains sequenced from one sample in a study of T-cell memory formation after mild COVID-19. TCRdb analysed the 5' RACE reads with MiXCR anew, one entry per CDR3 protein. Of roughly 380,000 distinct CDR3 sequences listed, around 30% are singletons. Input material: PBMCs or a T cell subset sorted from them (not recorded which). Source of these receptors: an adult woman who had mild COVID-19 (a few samples of this study predate the infection). Cell type and time point are not known.

The V and J genes are TRBV9 and TRBJ2-3; D gene unclear. Trimming pared 0 bases from V and 5 bases from J, leaving 4 bases between. Germline lookup yields CDR1 SGDLS and CDR2 YYNGEE. The CDR3 is made up of 12 amino acids. In DNA form, the CDR3 reads TGTGCCAGCAGCGTAGAACTAGATACGCAGTATTTT. This sequence encodes CASSVELDTQYF.

This clonotype was seen repeatedly, ten times or more. The V and J genes are TRBV29-1 and TRBJ2-1; D not certain. This CDR3 is 13 amino acids long. Germline V gives CDR1 SQVTM, CDR2 ANQGSEA. V was clipped by 7 bases and J by 7 bases, with 17 bases between them. The CDR3 here is CSANVHTRNEQFF. The CDR3 region has the DNA TGCAGCGCCAACGTCCATACGCGGAATGAGCAGTTCTTC.

This clonotype was seen more than once but under ten times. The junction departs from the called germline gene at one end, perhaps through a read error. The rearrangement joins TRBV20-1 to TRBJ2-1; D call uncertain. Looked up from germline, CDR1 is DFQATT and CDR2 is SNEGSKA (reference sequence). The CDR3 sequence is 11 residues long. CDR3 nucleotides: TGCAGTGCTAGAGATCAGACCGCCCCGGTCTTC. Its protein is CSARDQTAPVF.

The chain joins TRBV7-2 to TRBJ2-7, with D possibly being TRBD2 (6 bases). The germline V gene encodes CDR1 SGHTA and CDR2 FQGNSA. V lost 4 bases and J lost 4, with 11 bases in between. The CDR3 sequence is 13 residues long. The CDR3 DNA reads TGTGCCAGCAGCTCGGGGCGGGGATACGAGCAGTACTTC. Encoded protein: CASSSGRGYEQYF.

This chain joins TRBV12-3 or TRBV12-4 and TRBJ1-2, with TRBD1 identical over 10 bases. CDR3 size: 15 residues. J was trimmed by 4 bases and V by 5 bases; bases with no gene match: 7. Here the CDR3 reads CASSPSWTGGYGYTF. The CDR3 DNA is TGTGCCAGCAGTCCCTCCTGGACAGGGGGCTATGGCTACACCTTC.

This sequence joins TRBV7-8 and TRBJ2-7, with D possibly TRBD1 on 6 matching bases. V was pared by 5 bases and J by 3 bases, with 14 bases between. Germline CDR1 reads SGHVS; CDR2 reads FQNEAQ. The CDR3 is made up of 14 amino acids. CDR3 nucleotides: TGTGCCAGCAGCCAGACCAGGGGCGTCTACGAGCAGTACTTC. Its protein is CASSQTRGVYEQYF.

This chain joins TRBV6-5 and TRBJ1-1; D possibly corresponds to TRBD1 (6 bases). The CDR3 covers 15 residues. Deletions cut 4 bases from V and 2 bases from J, with 14 bases between. Germline CDR1 MNHEY, CDR2 SVGAGI. The CDR3 nucleotides read TGTGCCAGCAGTTGGGACAACGGGTTAAACACTGAAGCTTTCTTT. Amino acids: CASSWDNGLNTEAFF.

This clonotype was detected a few times. CDR3 nucleotide sequence: TGCAGTGCTAGAGGACAGGGGCCCACGGAGACCCAGTACTTC. Amino acid sequence: CSARGQGPTETQYF. This chain uses TRBV20-1 with TRBJ2-5, with 8 bases aligning to TRBD1. The ends lost 1 base at V and 5 bases at J; junction bases unmatched: 6. Germline assignment: CDR1 DFQATT and CDR2 SNEGSKA (reference sequence). The CDR3 contains 14 residues.

This sequence joins TRBV5-4 and TRBJ2-1; 11 bases line up with TRBD1. The CDR3 sequence is 15 residues long. V lost 4 bases and J lost 3; bases outside the gene matches: 3. Germline assignment: CDR1 SGHNT and CDR2 YYREEE (reference sequence). The CDR3 reads CASSADRGLYNEQFF. As DNA, the CDR3 is TGTGCCAGCAGCGCGGACAGGGGGCTCTACAATGAGCAGTTCTTC.

This chain uses TRBV20-1 with TRBJ1-3; the match to TRBD1 covers 9 bases. Per the germline V gene, CDR1 is DFQATT and CDR2 is SNEGSKA (reference sequence). This CDR3 region has 16 residues. V lost 2 bases to trimming and J lost 0 bases; unmatched junction nucleotides: 5. CDR3 coding DNA: TGCAGTGCTAGAATACCGGGACAGGGCTCTGGAAACACCATATATTTT. Protein: CSARIPGQGSGNTIYF.

The sample holds a few counts of this clonotype. This chain uses TRBV20-1 with TRBJ1-1; D is uncertain. The V end was cut by 6 bases, the J end by 5 bases, with 16 bases between. Germline V gene data show CDR1 as DFQATT and CDR2 as SNEGSKA (reference sequence). This CDR3 has 13 residues. CDR3 coding DNA: TGCAGTGCAGGGTCCCCCGCCGGGACTGAAGCTTTCTTT. Protein: CSAGSPAGTEAFF.

The chain combines TRBV7-9 with TRBJ1-5; possible D gene TRBD1, 5 bases. Trimming pared 7 bases from V and 4 bases from J, leaving 11 bases between. CDR3 length: 13 residues. Germline CDR1 and CDR2: SEHNR and FQNEAQ (reference sequence). CDR3 region: CASIQGRNQPQHF. CDR3 coding DNA: TGTGCCAGCATCCAGGGACGGAATCAGCCCCAGCATTTT.

This clonotype was seen only a few times. The rearrangement joins TRBV9 to TRBJ2-3, with TRBD2 matching over 9 bases. The CDR3 spans 15 residues. Losses at the gene ends were 4 bases for V and 6 bases for J; bases not matched to a gene: 9. Germline values: CDR1 SGDLS, CDR2 YYNGEE. The CDR3 here is CASSPPVSGRDTQYF. CDR3 coding DNA: TGTGCCAGCAGCCCGCCGGTGAGCGGGAGGGATACGCAGTATTTT.

The chain is built from TRBV12-3 or TRBV12-4 and TRBJ2-5; TRBD2 aligns across 8 bases. The CDR3 loop spans 15 amino acids. V gave up 4 bases and J gave up 1 base; unmatched junction bases: 5. The CDR3 loop is CASSSSGRFQETQYF. The CDR3 nucleotides are TGTGCCAGCAGTTCTAGCGGGCGGTTCCAAGAGACCCAGTACTTC.

This clonotype was seen more than once but under ten times. The chain carries TRBV14 and TRBJ1-4; D is unresolved. Germline V lookup: CDR1 SGHDN, CDR2 FVKESK. The V gene lost 5 bases and the J gene lost 5 bases, with 12 bases spanning the gap. The CDR3 has 14 residues. The CDR3 DNA follows: TGTGCCAGCAGCTCTGGGAGTGGCAATGAAAAACTGTTTTTT. It codes for CASSSGSGNEKLFF.

The V call is TRBV6-2 or TRBV6-3, the J call TRBJ1-5, with no clear D. This CDR3 contains 15 residues. Germline assignment: CDR1 MNHEY and CDR2 SVGEGT. Trimming stripped 2 bases from V and 0 bases from J, with 8 bases between. The CDR3 loop is CASSYADYSNQPQHF. CDR3 coding DNA: TGTGCCAGCAGTTACGCAGATTATAGCAATCAGCCCCAGCATTTT.

This clonotype came up once. CDR3 in DNA: TGTGCCAGCAGCTTAGATTATCACGAGCAGTACTTC. This gives the protein CASSLDYHEQYF. The chain employs TRBV7-9 and TRBJ2-7, with D uncertain. Trimming cost V 1 base and J 5 bases, with 6 bases left between them. This CDR3 contains 12 residues. CDR1 is SEHNR, CDR2 FQNEAQ, per germline (reference sequence).

This chain connects TRBV5-1 to TRBJ1-1, with 8 bases lining up with TRBD1. This CDR3 region has 15 residues. After removal of 4 bases from V and 3 bases from J, the junction contained 8 bases not matched to a gene. Germline values: CDR1 SGHRS, CDR2 YFSETQ. Here the CDR3 DNA reads TGCGCCAGCAGCATCAGGGGGCGGGGAGACACTGAAGCTTTCTTT. This encodes CASSIRGRGDTEAFF.

The genes are TRBV10-3 and TRBJ2-7, with 8 nucleotides matching TRBD1. The CDR3 has 13 amino acids. The J segment lost 3 bases and the V segment lost 6 bases, leaving 4 bases of the junction unmatched. Germline CDR1 ENHRY, CDR2 SYGVKD. The DNA of the CDR3 is TGTGCCATCAGGTACGACAGGGGCTACGAGCAGTACTTC. It yields the protein CAIRYDRGYEQYF.

In DNA, the CDR3 is TGTGCCGCGGCAGGGGACGGAAACACCATATATTTT. It encodes CAAAGDGNTIYF. The chain uses TRBV6-2 or TRBV6-3 and TRBJ1-3; a weak D match, TRBD1 (6 bases). Trimming left V 11 bases short and J 4 bases short, with 12 bases between. There are 12 residues in the CDR3. Germline V gene data show CDR1 as MNHEY and CDR2 as SVGEGT.